Reported below is one T cell receptor beta chain. The CDR3 contains 15 residues. Germline loops: CDR1 LGHDT, CDR2 YNNKEL (reference sequence). Trimming cost V 3 bases and J 2 bases; bases outside gene matches: 5. The sample belongs to a study of Ad26.COV2.S vaccination and SARS-CoV-2 variants. Described treatment: 19 received Ad26.COV2.S at low or high dose, single or two shots; roughly five received placebo; per-sample allocation not given. After the first vaccine or placebo injection, samples were drawn on day 63. Assay: immunoSEQ multiplex PCR; the TCRdb copy retains only in-frame clones and omits some. The data contain 250,000 to 300,000 clones, roughly 86% of them singletons.

This TCR was recovered from a person between 18 and 65 years old who received the Ad26.COV2.S COVID-19 vaccine or a placebo. This rearrangement joins TRBV3-1 (or the pseudogene TRBV3-2) to TRBJ2-3; TRBD2 agrees at 7 bases. This specimen consisted of peripheral blood, obtained in a trial of Ad26.COV2.S vaccine versus placebo. CDR3 coding DNA: TGTGCCAGCAGCCAGACTAGCTCTCCCACAGATACGCAGTATTTT. Protein sequence: CASSQTSSPTDTQYF.